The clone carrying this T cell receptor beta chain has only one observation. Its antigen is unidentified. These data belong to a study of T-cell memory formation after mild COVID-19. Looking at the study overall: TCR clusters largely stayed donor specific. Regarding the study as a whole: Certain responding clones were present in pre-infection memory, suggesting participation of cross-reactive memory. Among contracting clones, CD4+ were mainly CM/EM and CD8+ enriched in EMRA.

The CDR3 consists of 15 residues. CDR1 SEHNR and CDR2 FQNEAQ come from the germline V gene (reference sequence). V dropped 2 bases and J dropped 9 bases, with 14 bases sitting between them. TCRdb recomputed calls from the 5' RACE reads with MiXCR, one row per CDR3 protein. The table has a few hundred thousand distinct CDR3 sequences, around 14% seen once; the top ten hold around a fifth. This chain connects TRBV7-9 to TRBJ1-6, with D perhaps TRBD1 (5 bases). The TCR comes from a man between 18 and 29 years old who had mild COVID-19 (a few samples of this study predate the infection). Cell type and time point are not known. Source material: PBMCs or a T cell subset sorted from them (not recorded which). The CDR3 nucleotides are TGTGCCAGCAGCTTATCTGTATCGGGGGGTTCACCCCTCCACTTT. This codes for CASSLSVSGGSPLHF.